This entry lists 5 T cell receptor beta chains sequenced from one sample in a study of blood T cell repertoires in COVID-19 (dated by TCRdb to 2018 to 2020). Library prep was done by the immunoSEQ multiplex PCR assay. TCRdb limited this immuneACCESS table to in-frame rearrangements with V and J called. A share of clones is missing; checked studies link under half to unresolved V genes, and the rest is unexplained. Present in this sample are 100,000 to 150,000 clones, about 70% of which were seen just once. The top ten hold 2% to 2.5% of the sample. Sequencing used peripheral blood. The receptors were sampled from a woman aged 70-85 years with acute or convalescent COVID-19.

This clone was found a few times. V is TRBV25-1 and J is TRBJ2-5; tentative D call: TRBD1 (6 bases). CDR1 and CDR2 from the germline V gene are MGHDK and SYGVNS. V was cut by 4 bases and J by 1 base, with 13 bases left in between. The CDR3 extends over 15 amino acids. This CDR3 is CASSANQGTQETQYF. In nucleotides, the CDR3 is TGTGCCAGCAGTGCCAATCAGGGGACCCAAGAGACCCAGTACTTC.

The V call is TRBV5-1, the J call TRBJ2-1, with 9 bases fitting TRBD2. This CDR3 spans 15 amino acids. Germline V gene lookup returns CDR1 SGHRS and CDR2 YFSETQ. V shed 0 bases, J shed 6 bases, and the junction held 4 bases outside the gene matches. CDR3 protein: CASSLDAAGGNEQFF. The CDR3, as DNA: TGCGCCAGCAGCTTGGATGCAGCGGGAGGCAATGAGCAGTTCTTC.

V is TRBV6-5 and J is TRBJ2-1, with TRBD1 as a possible D gene (6 bases). V was shortened by 6 bases and J by 4 bases, with 10 bases between the two germline ends. This CDR3 is built from 13 residues. Germline V CDR1 and CDR2: MNHEY, SVGAGI. CDR3: CASRDSAYNEQFF. The CDR3 DNA is TGTGCCAGCAGGGACAGTGCTTACAATGAGCAGTTCTTC.

This chain joins TRBV25-1 and TRBJ2-2; 9 bases agree with TRBD1. CDR3 length: 16 residues. Germline CDR1 and CDR2: MGHDK and SYGVNS. V was clipped by 6 bases and J by 3 bases; unmatched bases: 8. In nucleotides, the CDR3 is TGTGCCAGCAGCAACACAGGGGGCGCGTACACCGGGGAGCTGTTTTTT. Translating it yields CASSNTGGAYTGELFF.

This clone is a singleton in its sample. The chain carries TRBV10-3 and TRBJ2-1, with a weak D call TRBD1 (5 bases). The CDR3 is 15 amino acids. V was shortened by 4 bases and J by 1 base, with 11 bases between the two germline ends. CDR1 and CDR2 from the germline V gene are ENHRY and SYGVKD. The CDR3: CAISGDRGSYNEQFF. DNA of the CDR3: TGTGCCATCAGTGGCGATAGGGGATCCTACAATGAGCAGTTCTTC.